This passage covers 21 T cell receptor beta chains from one sample sequenced in a study of T cells in Graves' hyperthyroidism and ophthalmopathy. RNA transcripts gave rise to amplified TCR beta CDR3 regions. The primer set for the first-round RT-PCR of the TCR CDR3 was HTBI. TCRdb itself ran the multiplex PCR reads through MiXCR, one entry per CDR3 protein. The sample contains about 52,000 distinct CDR3 sequences, 48% of which appear only once. The specimen was blood. These receptors all stem from a woman in her forties or fifties with Graves' ophthalmopathy.

This clonotype was observed many times. CDR3 residues: CSARDWGSGGSYEQYF. As DNA, the CDR3 is TGCAGTGCTAGAGATTGGGGGAGCGGCGGATCCTACGAGCAGTACTTC. This chain connects TRBV20-1 to TRBJ2-7; D tentatively reads TRBD1 or TRBD2 (5 bases each). The V end was cut by 0 bases, the J end by 1 base, with 16 bases between. This CDR3 has 16 residues. CDR1 and CDR2 from the germline V gene are DFQATT and SNEGSKA (reference sequence).

In this sample, this clonotype turned up many times. The chain recombines TRBV2 with TRBJ2-2, with TRBD2 identical over 8 bases. This CDR3 has 13 residues. Germline V CDR1 and CDR2: SNHLY, FYNNEI. V lost 4 bases, J lost 7 bases, and 2 bases stayed unmatched. The CDR3 DNA follows: TGTGCCAGCAGTGGGCTAGCGGGCGGGGAGCTGTTTTTT. Its translation: CASSGLAGGELFF.

This clonotype was seen ten or more times. The rearrangement uses TRBV6-5 and TRBJ2-7, with D perhaps TRBD1 or TRBD2 (5 bases each). CDR3 length: 15 amino acids. With 2 bases removed from V and 2 bases from J, the gap between germline ends came to 13 bases. Germline assignment: CDR1 MNHEY and CDR2 SVGAGI. CDR3 in amino acids: CASSYGTGHAYEQYF. CDR3 nucleotide sequence: TGTGCCAGCAGTTACGGGACGGGCCACGCCTACGAGCAGTACTTC.

Many counts were recorded for this clonotype. The chain couples TRBV15 to TRBJ2-5; D uncertain. This CDR3 has 14 residues. Trimming left V 1 base short and J 1 base short, with 7 bases between. Germline V CDR1 and CDR2: LNHNV, YYDKDF (reference sequence). CDR3 in DNA: TGTGCCACCAGCAGAGCCCGGACCCAAGAGACCCAGTACTTC. This sequence encodes CATSRARTQETQYF. The full variable domain, in which reference TRBV15 and TRBJ2-5 provide the parts outside the CDR3, is DAMVIQNPRYQVTQFGKPVTLSCSQTLNHNVMYWYQQKSSQAPKLLFHYYDKDFNNEADTPDNFQSRRPNTSFCFLDIRSPGLGDTAMYLCATSRARTQETQYFGPGTRLLVL.

The chain is built from TRBV18 and TRBJ2-5, with 14 bases matching TRBD2. The V segment lost 4 bases and the J segment 4 bases; nucleotides outside the gene matches: 8. The germline V gene encodes CDR1 KGHSH and CDR2 LQKENI. This CDR3 spans 17 amino acids. The CDR3 sequence: CASSQGTSGSGTETQYF. The DNA of the CDR3 is TGTGCCAGCTCACAAGGGACTAGCGGGAGCGGTACAGAGACCCAGTACTTC.

The rearrangement joins TRBV20-1 to TRBJ1-4; D gene unclear. The CDR3 has 14 amino acids. Trimming took 3 bases from V and 3 from J, leaving 11 bases between them. Germline CDR1 reads DFQATT; CDR2 reads SNEGSKA (reference sequence). The CDR3 is CSASRAGANEKLFF. DNA of the CDR3: TGCAGTGCTAGTCGGGCCGGCGCTAATGAAAAACTGTTTTTT.

This clonotype was detected a few times. The rearrangement links TRBV28 to TRBJ2-5, with 8 nucleotides matching TRBD1. Germline CDR1 and CDR2: MDHEN and SYDVKM. V shed 5 bases, J shed 0 bases, and the junction held 8 bases outside the gene matches. There are 16 residues in the CDR3. Here the CDR3 reads CASSPDRGKDQETQYF. CDR3 nucleotide sequence: TGTGCCAGCAGTCCCGACAGGGGAAAGGACCAAGAGACCCAGTACTTC.

The chain has TRBV20-1 and TRBJ2-1; D may match TRBD1 or TRBD2 (6 bases each). CDR3 size: 15 residues. Germline CDR1 reads DFQATT; CDR2 reads SNEGSKA (reference sequence). The CDR3 reads CGVRDTFWGGTEQFF. CDR3 coding DNA: TGCGGTGTTAGAGATACGTTTTGGGGCGGGACAGAGCAGTTCTTC.

This clonotype was observed at least ten times. The chain uses TRBV6-6 and TRBJ2-7; D is uncertain. CDR3 length equals 14 residues. V was pared by 2 bases and J by 2 bases, with 10 bases between. Germline CDR1 is MNHNY and CDR2 is SVGAGI (reference sequence). The CDR3 loop is CASSYLRPAYEQYF. The DNA for the CDR3 is TGTGCCAGCAGTTACCTCCGACCCGCCTACGAGCAGTACTTC.

The CDR3 DNA sequence: TGCAGTGCTCCTGACAGGGTTTTAACAGATACGCAGTATTTT. This translates into CSAPDRVLTDTQYF. V usage is TRBV20-1 and J usage is TRBJ2-3, with 7 bases identical to TRBD1. Trimming cost V 5 bases and J 3 bases; bases outside gene matches: 8. Germline V lookup: CDR1 DFQATT, CDR2 SNEGSKA (reference sequence). This CDR3 comprises 14 residues.

The rearrangement links TRBV5-1 to TRBJ2-3, with 9 bases fitting TRBD2. J lost 11 bases, V lost 5 bases, and 15 bases had no gene match. Germline loops: CDR1 SGHRS, CDR2 YFSETQ. CDR3 size: 15 residues. The CDR3 coding sequence is TGCGCCAGCAGGGGTCTAGCGGGAACTTACAATGAGCAGTATTTT. As protein: CASRGLAGTYNEQYF.

This clonotype was counted ten times or more. The V call is TRBV12-3 or TRBV12-4, the J call TRBJ1-6, with D perhaps TRBD1 (6 bases). The CDR3 contains 13 residues. Trimming removed 3 bases from V and 6 bases from J, with 6 bases in between. For the CDR3, the DNA is TGTGCCAGCAGTTTGGACAGTAATTCACCCCTCCACTTT. It yields the protein CASSLDSNSPLHF.

At least ten counts were recorded for this clonotype. The rearrangement joins TRBV28 to TRBJ1-6, with TRBD1 matching over 7 bases. The length of the CDR3 is 15 residues. Germline-derived CDR1 and CDR2 are MDHEN and SYDVKM. V shed 2 bases and J 7 bases; nucleotides not matched to a gene: 5. The DNA of the CDR3 is TGTGCCAGCAGTTTAGGGACAGTGAGGAATTCACCCCTCCACTTT. Amino acids: CASSLGTVRNSPLHF.

This clonotype was detected once. The V call is TRBV9, the J call TRBJ2-3; 9 bases agree with TRBD1. This CDR3 is 14 amino acids long. Looked up from germline, CDR1 is SGDLS and CDR2 is YYNGEE. Trimming took 3 bases from V and 4 from J; bases not matched to a gene: 3. The DNA for the CDR3 is TGTGCCAGCAGCGGACAGGGGGGGGCAGATACGCAGTATTTT. It is translated as CASSGQGGADTQYF.

In this sample, this clonotype turned up many times. The chain combines TRBV7-9 with TRBJ2-3, with D perhaps matching TRBD1 (6 bases). This CDR3 spans 14 amino acids. From germline, CDR1 is SEHNR and CDR2 FQNEAQ (reference sequence). V shed 6 bases and J shed 1 base, with 11 bases lying between them. The CDR3 DNA follows: TGTGCCAGCAGTTCCGGACAGCGCACAGATACGCAGTATTTT. Translated: CASSSGQRTDTQYF.

This clonotype was seen repeatedly, ten times or more. The chain recombines TRBV15 with TRBJ2-1, with 7 bases that match TRBD2. CDR1 and CDR2 (germline): LNHNV, YYDKDF (reference sequence). The CDR3 consists of 16 residues. V gave up 8 bases and J gave up 2 bases; unmatched junction bases: 12. The CDR3 DNA is TGTGCCACCGGCGGCGGCGGGAGAGGCCCCTACAATGAGCAGTTCTTC. The encoded protein is CATGGGGRGPYNEQFF.

This clonotype was picked up many times. The rearrangement joins TRBV2 to TRBJ1-1; D may be TRBD1 (5 bases). In germline, CDR1 is SNHLY, CDR2 FYNNEI. V was cut by 4 bases and J by 8 bases, with 17 bases left in between. The CDR3 spans 14 residues. The DNA of the CDR3 is TGTGCCAGCAGTGCTGTTGGGGGGGAGGGAGAAGCTTTCTTT. The encoded protein is CASSAVGGEGEAFF.

The CDR3 nucleotides read TGTGCCAGCAGCTTACAGATGCCGGTCGAGCAGTACTTC. Encoded protein: CASSLQMPVEQYF. V usage is TRBV7-8 and J usage is TRBJ2-7; D call uncertain. The germline V and J ends were trimmed by 2 bases and 6 bases, with 11 bases remaining between them. Germline CDR1 reads SGHVS; CDR2 reads FQNEAQ. CDR3 length: 13 amino acids.

The chain carries TRBV2 and TRBJ1-4; D is uncertain. V gave up 4 bases and J gave up 2 bases, with 11 bases separating them. The CDR3 is 15 residues long. CDR1 is SNHLY, CDR2 FYNNEI, per germline. In nucleotides, the CDR3 is TGTGCCAGCAGTGGACGGATCAGGACTAATGAAAAACTGTTTTTT. Translation: CASSGRIRTNEKLFF.

This clonotype occurred many times. The rearrangement joins TRBV11-2 to TRBJ2-7; the D is unclear. The CDR3 loop spans 16 amino acids. The ends were cut back, 4 bases at V and 5 bases at J, with 21 bases in the middle. The germline V gene has CDR1 SGHAT and CDR2 FQNNGV. CDR3 residues: CASSSLRQRRVHEQYF. The CDR3, as DNA: TGTGCCAGCAGCTCCCTCAGGCAGAGACGGGTCCACGAGCAGTACTTC.

The chain uses TRBV11-2 and TRBJ2-3, with D hard to call. V lost 2 bases and J 5 bases, leaving 8 bases between the germline ends. The CDR3 is made up of 13 amino acids. Germline CDR1 SGHAT, CDR2 FQNNGV. DNA for the CDR3: TGTGCCAGCAGCTTACCGTTGGGAGATACGCAGTATTTT. It translates to CASSLPLGDTQYF. Full variable domain (rest looked up from reference TRBV11-2 and TRBJ2-3): EAGVAQSPRYKIIEKRQSVAFWCNPISGHATLYWYQQILGQGPKLLIQFQNNGVVDDSQLPKDRFSAERLKGVDSTLKIQPAKLEDSAVYLCASSLPLGDTQYFGPGTRLTVL.